This passage covers 29 T cell receptor beta chains from one sample sequenced in a study of CD8+ T cells in alopecia areata. The sequencing template was cDNA reverse transcribed from extracted RNA. The assay was immunoSEQ multiplex PCR, and TCRdb's table has in-frame clones only and misses some. The repertoire consists of about 180,000 clones, with just under 60% occurring once and the leading ten covering roughly 14%. The sequenced sample was CD4+ T cells sorted from blood, obtained at week 0. The receptors here all came from a human donor with alopecia areata.

The chain links TRBV11-3 to TRBJ2-5; 7 positions agree with TRBD2. V was clipped by 4 bases and J by 1 base; unmatched bases: 6. The CDR3 extends over 15 amino acids. Germline V lookup: CDR1 SGHNT, CDR2 YENEEA. The CDR3: CASSWGGLLQETQYF. DNA of the CDR3: TGTGCCAGCAGCTGGGGAGGGCTGCTCCAAGAGACCCAGTACTTC.

V gene TRBV29-1 combines with J gene TRBJ2-1; D uncertain. CDR3 length: 12 residues. V lost 7 bases, J lost 3 bases, and 10 bases lay in between. Germline V gives CDR1 SQVTM, CDR2 ANQGSEA. The CDR3 loop is CSAGPDYNEQFF. The CDR3, as DNA: TGCAGCGCCGGGCCAGACTACAATGAGCAGTTCTTC.

The V and J genes are TRBV29-1 and TRBJ2-7; D gene unclear. The V end lost 0 bases, the J end lost 2 bases, and 11 bases lay between the germline ends. The germline V gene has CDR1 SQVTM and CDR2 ANQGSEA. The CDR3 is 14 residues long. The CDR3 here is CSVEDNRVPYEQYF. In nucleotides, the CDR3 is TGCAGCGTTGAAGATAACCGTGTCCCCTACGAGCAGTACTTC.

The chain combines TRBV7-9 with TRBJ1-6; D not certain. The CDR3 covers 13 residues. Trimming stripped 3 bases from V and 6 bases from J, with 6 bases between. From germline, CDR1 is SEHNR and CDR2 FQNEAQ (reference sequence). The CDR3 here is CASSFGSNSPLHF. The CDR3 bases are TGTGCCAGCAGCTTCGGCAGTAATTCACCCCTCCACTTT.

A few counts support this clone. The chain employs TRBV7-3 and TRBJ2-7; D gene ambiguous. The CDR3 length is 14 residues. V lost 3 bases, J lost 2 bases, and 11 bases lay in between. CDR1 SGHTA and CDR2 FQGTGA come from the germline V gene. The CDR3 DNA follows: TGTGCCAGCAGCTTGACACCTTCCCCCTACGAGCAGTACTTC. Encoded protein: CASSLTPSPYEQYF.

To note about this clone: Its ends do not fully match the called genes, so a read error is possible. The chain uses TRBV4-1 and TRBJ2-1; 9 nucleotides agree with TRBD2. This CDR3 has 13 residues. Germline values: CDR1 MGHRA, CDR2 YSYEKL. This CDR3 is CASSQLAGGLPVF. The CDR3 coding sequence is TGCGCCAGCAGCCAATTGGCGGGGGGGCTCCCGGTCTTC.

This clone turned up a few times. V gene TRBV5-1 combines with J gene TRBJ1-1; D not resolved. The CDR3 is made up of 13 amino acids. V was shortened by 0 bases and J by 2 bases, with 5 bases between the two germline ends. Germline V lookup: CDR1 SGHRS, CDR2 YFSETQ. DNA for the CDR3: TGCGCCAGCAGCTTGGGGATTAACACTGAAGCTTTCTTT. As protein: CASSLGINTEAFF. Complete variable domain (other parts from reference TRBV5-1 and TRBJ1-1): KAGVTQTPRYLIKTRGQQVTLSCSPISGHRSVSWYQQTPGQGLQFLFEYFSETQRNKGNFPGRFSGRQFSNSRSEMNVSTLELGDSALYLCASSLGINTEAFFGQGTRLTVV.

V usage is TRBV6-1 and J usage is TRBJ1-5; TRBD1 matches at 9 bases. The CDR3 covers 14 residues. V was clipped by 6 bases and J by 7 bases; unmatched bases: 7. CDR1 and CDR2 from the germline V gene are MNHNS and SASEGT. The CDR3 spells CASRMDRGRQPQHF. As DNA, the CDR3 is TGTGCCAGCAGGATGGACAGGGGACGACAGCCCCAGCATTTT.

This clone appeared a few times. The chain links TRBV19 to TRBJ1-1, with 10 bases aligning to TRBD1. The CDR3 has 15 amino acids. Germline V gene data show CDR1 as LNHDA and CDR2 as SQIVND (reference sequence). V gave up 5 bases and J gave up 5 bases; unmatched junction bases: 8. The chain's CDR3 is CASSPLTGGHTEAFF. DNA for the CDR3: TGTGCCAGTAGTCCTTTGACAGGGGGCCATACTGAAGCTTTCTTT.

This clone was detected only once. The V and J genes are TRBV30 and TRBJ1-6; D uncertain. Trimming took 2 bases from V and 11 from J, leaving 7 bases between them. The germline V gene encodes CDR1 GTSNPN and CDR2 SVGIG (reference sequence). This CDR3 is 11 amino acids long. This CDR3 reads CAWSSVAPLHF. CDR3 DNA sequence: TGTGCCTGGAGTTCCGTTGCACCCCTCCACTTT. Full variable domain (outside the CDR3, taken from reference TRBV30 and TRBJ1-6): SQTIHQWPATLVQPVGSPLSLECTVEGTSNPNLYWYRQAAGRGLQLLFYSVGIGQISSEVPQNLSASRPQDRQFILSSKKLLLSDSGFYLCAWSSVAPLHFGNGTRLTVT.

The V gene is TRBV10-3, the J gene TRBJ2-4; D is undetermined. The V and J ends lost 4 bases and 8 bases respectively, with 9 bases between them. This CDR3 contains 12 residues. Germline loops: CDR1 ENHRY, CDR2 SYGVKD. This chain's CDR3 is CAISGSGDIQYF. The CDR3 DNA follows: TGTGCCATCAGTGGTAGTGGGGACATTCAGTACTTC.

The chain combines TRBV7-9 with TRBJ1-4; D gene unclear. Trimming took 1 base from V and 0 from J, leaving 6 bases between them. CDR3 length: 15 residues. The V gene's germline CDR1 is SEHNR and CDR2 FQNEAQ (reference sequence). The CDR3 is CASSLGAATNEKLFF. The CDR3 bases are TGTGCCAGCAGCTTAGGGGCAGCAACTAATGAAAAACTGTTTTTT.

The chain uses TRBV2 and TRBJ1-2; 7 bases are shared with TRBD1. CDR3 length equals 15 residues. V trimming: 3 bases; J trimming: 6 bases; junction bases outside the gene matches: 10. CDR1 is SNHLY, CDR2 FYNNEI, per germline. The CDR3: CASSEVAGGLDGYTF. The CDR3 DNA follows: TGTGCCAGCAGTGAGGTCGCAGGGGGATTAGATGGCTACACCTTC.

CDR3 nucleotide sequence: TGCGCCAGCAGCCAGAGCCCGACAAGCCAAGAGACCCAGTACTTC. Protein product: CASSQSPTSQETQYF. The rearrangement joins TRBV4-1 to TRBJ2-5; no clear D. The ends were cut back, 3 bases at V and 1 base at J, with 12 bases in the middle. Germline CDR1 is MGHRA and CDR2 is YSYEKL. The CDR3 totals 15 residues.

The V call is TRBV29-1, the J call TRBJ2-7; D is ambiguous. Germline lookup yields CDR1 SQVTM and CDR2 ANQGSEA. The CDR3 spans 13 residues. V was clipped by 4 bases and J by 5 bases, with 15 bases between them. The CDR3 nucleotides are TGCAGCGTTGCCCGGGTCCTACTGGACGAGCAGTACTTC. Residues: CSVARVLLDEQYF.

The V call is TRBV2, the J call TRBJ1-2; D is unresolved. The CDR3 runs 11 residues. V lost 7 bases to trimming and J lost 6 bases, with 9 bases between them. Germline V gene lookup returns CDR1 SNHLY and CDR2 FYNNEI. The CDR3 sequence is CASTPEHGYTF. CDR3 in DNA: TGTGCCAGCACCCCGGAGCATGGCTACACCTTC.

The J gene is TRBJ2-5, the V gene TRBV15; tentative D call: TRBD2 (5 bases). Trimming removed 0 bases from V and 5 bases from J, with 16 bases in between. This CDR3 is built from 16 residues. In germline, CDR1 is LNHNV, CDR2 YYDKDF (reference sequence). The chain's CDR3 is CATSRDGPTGGETQYF. In nucleotides, the CDR3 is TGTGCCACCAGCAGAGACGGACCAACGGGCGGGGAGACCCAGTACTTC.

This clone turned up a few times. The V gene is TRBV6-5, the J gene TRBJ1-2, with D uncertain. The V gene's germline CDR1 is MNHEY and CDR2 SVGAGI. V lost 5 bases and J 5 bases, leaving 12 bases between the germline ends. This CDR3 has 13 amino acids. The DNA of the CDR3 is TGTGCCAGCAGTCGAGATCAGATTTATGGCTACACCTTC. It codes for CASSRDQIYGYTF.

The CDR3 nucleotides are TGTGCCAGTACACTCATCCGGGACTCCTACAATGAGCAGTTCTTC. Its protein is CASTLIRDSYNEQFF. The V call is TRBV6-6, the J call TRBJ2-1, with TRBD2 as a possible D gene (5 bases). V shed 9 bases and J shed 0 bases, with 15 bases lying between them. Germline loops: CDR1 MNHNY, CDR2 SVGAGI (reference sequence). This CDR3 is 15 amino acids long.

The CDR3 coding sequence is TGTGCCCAAAATAGGCAGGGATTTGCCGGGGAGCTGTTTTTT. This encodes CAQNRQGFAGELFF. The rearrangement links TRBV30 to TRBJ2-2; D is perhaps TRBD1 (5 bases). V lost 8 bases to trimming and J lost 6 bases, with 19 bases between them. CDR1 and CDR2 from the germline V gene are GTSNPN and SVGIG (reference sequence). This CDR3 comprises 14 residues.

This rearrangement joins TRBV19 to TRBJ1-1, with 9 bases that match TRBD1. The CDR3 contains 15 residues. Germline lookup yields CDR1 LNHDA and CDR2 SQIVND (reference sequence). V was pared by 5 bases and J by 3 bases, with 7 bases of the junction left unmatched. CDR3 sequence reads: CASSPLTGGYTEAFF. The CDR3 coding sequence is TGTGCCAGTAGTCCTCTAACAGGGGGCTACACTGAAGCTTTCTTT.

The chain recombines TRBV6-5 with TRBJ1-5; D is perhaps TRBD1 (5 bases). Trimming shortened V by 6 bases and J by 3 bases, and 15 bases separated the two germline ends. From germline, CDR1 is MNHEY and CDR2 SVGAGI. The CDR3 totals 15 residues. DNA of the CDR3: TGTGCCAGCAGCTTCGGCCGGGACTCCAATCAGCCCCAGCATTTT. Amino acids: CASSFGRDSNQPQHF.

The table lists this clone with a few counts. The chain has TRBV6-5 and TRBJ1-1; D possibly corresponds to TRBD1 (6 bases). The CDR3 runs to 12 residues. The V end lost 6 bases, the J end lost 4 bases, and 9 bases lay between the germline ends. Germline V gene sequence: CDR1 MNHEY, CDR2 SVGAGI. The CDR3 DNA sequence: TGTGCCAGCAGCGACAGGTTCACTGAAGCTTTCTTT. Encoded protein: CASSDRFTEAFF.

This clone was detected a few times. This same CDR3 is encoded by further DNA sequences in the sample. This CDR3 reads CASSSPQGLLTEAFF. DNA of the CDR3: TGTGCCAGCAGCTCCCCACAGGGCTTGCTCACTGAAGCTTTCTTT. V usage is TRBV7-9 and J usage is TRBJ1-1, with D perhaps matching TRBD1 (6 bases). The length of the CDR3 is 15 residues. CDR1 and CDR2 from the germline V gene are SEHNR and FQNEAQ (reference sequence). Trimming pared 4 bases from V and 4 bases from J, leaving 16 bases between.

This clone was counted a single time. The chain combines TRBV27 with TRBJ2-5; TRBD1 or TRBD2 may be the D gene (5 bases each). This CDR3 has 14 amino acids. CDR1 and CDR2 from the germline V gene are MNHEY and SMNVEV (reference sequence). Trimming shortened V by 4 bases and J by 5 bases, and 14 bases separated the two germline ends. This CDR3 is CASSSLRGPETQYF. As DNA, the CDR3 is TGTGCCAGCAGTTCCCTGAGGGGCCCCGAGACCCAGTACTTC.

CDR3 sequence (DNA): TGTGCCAGCCAACTAGCGGGGCCTTGGAATGAGCAGTTCTTC. This sequence encodes CASQLAGPWNEQFF. J is TRBJ2-1 and V is TRBV2; 10 bases fit TRBD2. This CDR3 is built from 14 residues. V shed 8 bases, J shed 7 bases, and the junction held 8 bases outside the gene matches. The germline V gene encodes CDR1 SNHLY and CDR2 FYNNEI. Complete variable domain (other parts from reference TRBV2 and TRBJ2-1): EPEVTQTPSHQVTQMGQEVILRCVPISNHLYFYWYRQILGQKVEFLVSFYNNEISEKSEIFDDQFSVERPDGSNFTLKIRSTKLEDSAMYFCASQLAGPWNEQFFGPGTRLTVL.

This chain uses TRBV4-2 with TRBJ1-5; D is undetermined. CDR1 is LGHNA and CDR2 is YNFKEQ in the germline V gene. The CDR3 is made up of 15 amino acids. The ends were cut back, 0 bases at V and 7 bases at J, with 13 bases in the middle. The CDR3 DNA sequence: TGTGCCAGCAGCCAAGACGGGCAGGAGGACCAGCCCCAGCATTTT. It is translated as CASSQDGQEDQPQHF.

This clone has more than one count but fewer than ten. The V gene is TRBV18, the J gene TRBJ2-1, with 9 bases that match TRBD1. The J segment lost 10 bases and the V segment lost 3 bases, leaving 10 bases of the junction unmatched. Germline-derived CDR1 and CDR2 are KGHSH and LQKENI. The CDR3 loop spans 15 amino acids. In DNA, the CDR3 is TGTGCCAGCTCACCGAAGACAGGGGGGAAAGGGGAGCAGTTCTTC. This gives the protein CASSPKTGGKGEQFF.

This sequence joins TRBV30 and TRBJ2-5; D might be TRBD1 or TRBD2, each matching 5 bases. With 5 bases removed from V and 5 bases from J, the gap between germline ends came to 24 bases. The germline gives CDR1 GTSNPN, CDR2 SVGIG (reference sequence). CDR3 length: 16 residues. The CDR3 DNA follows: TGTGCCTGGCTCCACCCCGGCAGCGTAGGGACGGAGACCCAGTACTTC. It translates to CAWLHPGSVGTETQYF.